The 2 T cell receptor beta chains below come from one sample, sequenced in a study of shared clonotypes between healthy human individuals (TCRdb year 2020). Libraries were prepared through the immunoSEQ multiplex PCR assay. This is the immuneACCESS table as TCRdb keeps it, with only in-frame sequences that have V and J called. A part of the clones is gone; compared with another copy, unresolved V genes explain less than half, and the rest is unexplained. The sample table shows some 2 million clones, and about 95% are seen once. Of the sample, 1% to 1.3% is held by the ten largest clones. CD8 naive samples consisted of CD45RO-negative cells that were positively selected for CCR7, yielding a CD45RA+CCR7+ population without TemRA cells. The sample taken for sequencing was naive CD8+ T cells sorted from blood. The cell subset or site label, as the study defines it: CD45RA+CCR7+. These receptors all come from a man aged 18 to 29 in good health.

This clone was seen a few times. This sequence joins TRBV27 and TRBJ1-6, with D maybe TRBD1 (5 bases). Germline CDR1 and CDR2: MNHEY and SMNVEV (reference sequence). Trimming took off 4 bases at V and 8 bases at J, with 15 bases between the two ends. This CDR3 is 15 amino acids long. CDR3 region: CASSYSPGGDSPLHF. The CDR3 DNA reads as TGTGCCAGCAGTTATTCGCCTGGGGGTGATTCACCCCTCCACTTT.

The chain uses TRBV7-9 and TRBJ2-1; D is ambiguous. Germline V lookup: CDR1 SEHNR, CDR2 FQNEAQ (reference sequence). Trimming left V 5 bases short and J 1 base short, with 15 bases between. This CDR3 region has 16 residues. The CDR3 bases are TGTGCCAGCAGCGACGGAGCGTCCATATCCTACAATGAGCAGTTCTTC. Encoded protein: CASSDGASISYNEQFF.